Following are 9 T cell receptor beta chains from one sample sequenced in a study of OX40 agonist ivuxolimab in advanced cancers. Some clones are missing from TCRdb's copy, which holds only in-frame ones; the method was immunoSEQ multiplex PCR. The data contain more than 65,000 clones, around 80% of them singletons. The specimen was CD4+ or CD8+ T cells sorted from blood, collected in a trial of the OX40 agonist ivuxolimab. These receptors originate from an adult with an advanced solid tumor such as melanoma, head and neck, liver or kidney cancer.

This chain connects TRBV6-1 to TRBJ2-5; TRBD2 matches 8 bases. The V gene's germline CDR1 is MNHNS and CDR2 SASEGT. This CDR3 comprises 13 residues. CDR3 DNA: TGTGCTTTTCGTGCGGGAGGCCAAGAGACCCAGTACTTC. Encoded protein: CAFRAGGQETQYF.

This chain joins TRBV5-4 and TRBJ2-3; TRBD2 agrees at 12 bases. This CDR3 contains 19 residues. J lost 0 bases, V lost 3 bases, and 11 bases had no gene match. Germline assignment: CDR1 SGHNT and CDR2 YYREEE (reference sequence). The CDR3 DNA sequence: TGTGCCAGCAGCTGGGGGGGGACTAGCGGGCACTTTAGCACAGATACGCAGTATTTT. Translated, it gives CASSWGGTSGHFSTDTQYF.

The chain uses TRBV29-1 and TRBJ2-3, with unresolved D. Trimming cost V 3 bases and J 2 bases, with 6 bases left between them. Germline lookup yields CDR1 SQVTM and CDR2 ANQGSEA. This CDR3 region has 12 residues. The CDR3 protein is CSVDGVTDTQYF. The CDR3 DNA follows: TGCAGCGTTGATGGGGTCACAGATACGCAGTATTTT.

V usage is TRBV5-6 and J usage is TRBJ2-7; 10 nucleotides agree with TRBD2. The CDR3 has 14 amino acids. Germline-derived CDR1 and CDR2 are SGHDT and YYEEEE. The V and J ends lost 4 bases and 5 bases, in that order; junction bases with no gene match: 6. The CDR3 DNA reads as TGTGCCAGCAGCCAGAGCGGGAGGGCCCACGAGCAGTACTTC. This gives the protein CASSQSGRAHEQYF.

CDR3 nucleotides: TGCGCCAGCAGCCTCACCGCAACTCCGGGACAGGGTAAAGCTTTCTTT. Encoded protein: CASSLTATPGQGKAFF. V is TRBV5-1 and J is TRBJ1-1; 9 nucleotides line up with TRBD1. V shed 4 bases and J 9 bases; nucleotides not matched to a gene: 16. Germline loops: CDR1 SGHRS, CDR2 YFSETQ. The CDR3 has 16 amino acids.

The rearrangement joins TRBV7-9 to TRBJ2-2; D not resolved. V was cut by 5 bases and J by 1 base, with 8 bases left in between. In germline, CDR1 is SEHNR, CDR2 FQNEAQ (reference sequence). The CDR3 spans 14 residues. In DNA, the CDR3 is TGTGCCAGCAGCCTTTGGGGGAACACCGGGGAGCTGTTTTTT. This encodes CASSLWGNTGELFF.

CDR3 DNA: TGTGCCAGCGCCGACGGGGGCGCGAACACCGGGGAGCTGTTTTTT. Its protein product is CASADGGANTGELFF. The chain couples TRBV25-1 to TRBJ2-2; either TRBD1 or TRBD2 may fit D (6 bases each). Germline V gene sequence: CDR1 MGHDK, CDR2 SYGVNS. The CDR3 has 15 residues. Trimming shortened V by 8 bases and J by 0 bases, and 13 bases separated the two germline ends.

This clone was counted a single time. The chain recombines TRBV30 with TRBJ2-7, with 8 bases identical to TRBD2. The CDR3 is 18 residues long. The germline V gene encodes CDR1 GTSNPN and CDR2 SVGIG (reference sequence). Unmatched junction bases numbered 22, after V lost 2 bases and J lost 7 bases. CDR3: CAWSPPGGGVSPRREQYF. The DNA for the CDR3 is TGTGCCTGGAGTCCGCCGGGAGGGGGGGTCTCCCCCCGGCGAGAGCAGTACTTC. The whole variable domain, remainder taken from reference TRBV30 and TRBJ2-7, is SQTIHQWPATLVQPVGSPLSLECTVEGTSNPNLYWYRQAAGRGLQLLFYSVGIGQISSEVPQNLSASRPQDRQFILSSKKLLLSDSGFYLCAWSPPGGGVSPRREQYFGPGTRLTVT.

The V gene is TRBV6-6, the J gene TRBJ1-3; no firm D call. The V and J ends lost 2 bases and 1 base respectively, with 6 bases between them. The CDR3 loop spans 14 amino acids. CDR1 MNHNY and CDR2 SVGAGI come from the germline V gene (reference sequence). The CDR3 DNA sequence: TGTGCCAGCAGTTACACCCCGTCTGGAAACACCATATATTTT. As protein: CASSYTPSGNTIYF.